One and the same sample provided the 2 T cell receptor beta chains below, sequenced in a study of blood T cells in healthy people across ages. The authors ran a second PCR of 7 to 11 cycles using a sample-barcoded 5' primer and a J-beta primer mix. TCRdb reprocessed the 5' RACE reads via MiXCR and lists one record per CDR3 protein. The table lists about 560,000 distinct CDR3 sequences, around a quarter of them singletons. These data also formed part of another study, on T cells of mothers and their children.

Source material: blood. The receptors were sampled from a boy aged 2-9 years in good health.

The chain uses TRBV4-1 and TRBJ2-2, with D possibly TRBD2 on 5 matching bases. Germline-derived CDR1 and CDR2 are MGHRA and YSYEKL. The CDR3 runs to 17 residues. V lost 1 base to trimming and J lost 6 bases, with 18 bases between them. The CDR3 DNA sequence: TGCGCCAGCAGCCAAGGTCCGCAGCGGTTAACATCCGGGGAGCTGTTTTTT. This gives the protein CASSQGPQRLTSGELFF.

The rearrangement links TRBV7-8 to TRBJ2-3, with D perhaps matching TRBD2 (7 bases). Germline V lookup: CDR1 SGHVS, CDR2 FQNEAQ. The CDR3 runs to 16 residues. Trimming left V 4 bases short and J 2 bases short, with 16 bases between. The CDR3 bases are TGTGCCAGCAGCTCCTGGGGGGGCGGCCACACAGATACGCAGTATTTT. Protein product: CASSSWGGGHTDTQYF.